The 6 T cell receptor beta chains listed next were all sequenced from one sample in a study of blood T cell repertoires in COVID-19. Profiled with immunoSEQ multiplex PCR; TCRdb holds only in-frame clones, not every one. Seen here are 130,000 to 150,000 clones, roughly 80% observed once, and the top ten hold around 3.1%. Sequencing used peripheral blood. The receptors were gathered from a woman aged 40 to 49 with active or convalescent COVID-19.

In its sample, this clone was seen once. This sequence joins TRBV19 and TRBJ2-2; D perhaps matches TRBD2 (5 bases). The V end lost 3 bases, the J end lost 7 bases, and 15 bases lay between the germline ends. This CDR3 has 15 residues. CDR1 is LNHDA and CDR2 is SQIVND in the germline V gene (reference sequence). The chain's CDR3 is CASSINPGMGGELFF. CDR3 DNA: TGTGCCAGTAGTATCAACCCGGGGATGGGCGGGGAGCTGTTTTTT.

The chain uses TRBV6-5 and TRBJ1-4; maybe TRBD1 (5 bases). The CDR3 has 13 amino acids. The germline gives CDR1 MNHEY, CDR2 SVGAGI. V was clipped by 6 bases and J by 8 bases, with 13 bases between them. As DNA, the CDR3 is TGTGCCAGCAGCCCCGACAGAGTCGAAAAACTGTTTTTT. Amino acid sequence: CASSPDRVEKLFF.

The chain couples TRBV7-9 to TRBJ1-5, with a possible D match to TRBD1 (5 bases). V was pared by 8 bases and J by 4 bases, with 21 bases between. CDR1 is SEHNR, CDR2 FQNEAQ, per germline (reference sequence). CDR3 length: 16 residues. CDR3 nucleotides: TGTGCCAGCTCAGCTCAGTCGGGACTTTTGAATCAGCCCCAGCATTTT. Translation gives CASSAQSGLLNQPQHF.

The chain employs TRBV15 and TRBJ1-1; 7 bases map to TRBD1. Germline lookup yields CDR1 LNHNV and CDR2 YYDKDF (reference sequence). The J segment lost 12 bases and the V segment lost 9 bases, leaving 13 bases of the junction unmatched. This CDR3 spans 12 amino acids. CDR3 coding DNA: TGTGCCACTTCACAGGACAGGATTCAGACTTTCTTT. Its translation: CATSQDRIQTFF.

The chain combines TRBV5-4 with TRBJ2-1; 10 bases agree with TRBD2. CDR1 is SGHNT, CDR2 YYREEE, per germline (reference sequence). V dropped 0 bases and J dropped 6; count of bases not matched to a gene: 15. The CDR3 runs 19 residues. The CDR3 loop reads CASSLGSGGAPRVGNEQFF. The DNA of the CDR3 is TGTGCCAGCAGCTTGGGAAGCGGGGGGGCTCCCAGGGTGGGCAATGAGCAGTTCTTC.

The chain links TRBV30 to TRBJ1-3, with D perhaps TRBD1 (5 bases). The CDR3 contains 15 residues. In germline, CDR1 is GTSNPN, CDR2 SVGIG (reference sequence). V gave up 3 bases and J gave up 0 bases, with 12 bases separating them. The DNA of the CDR3 is TGTGCCTGGAGAAGACAGTTGCACTCTGGAAACACCATATATTTT. Its protein is CAWRRQLHSGNTIYF.